This T cell receptor beta chain was identified during a study of shared clonotypes between healthy human individuals. Healthy adults negative for HIV, lacking recent acute infections or vaccinations, served as donors. Generated by immunoSEQ multiplex PCR, the TCRdb table keeps only in-frame clones and is missing some. The repertoire holds 2 million to 2.5 million clones, with roughly 93% as singletons. The source material was naive CD4+ T cells from PBMCs. The subset here: CD45RA+ positively selected. This TCR came from a man aged 18 to 30 in good health. Some clones in this sample may be carry-over from other donors' samples.

This CDR3 is CASSPRGLYEQYF. The CDR3 bases are TGTGCCAGCAGCCCGCGGGGTTTATACGAGCAGTACTTC. This chain connects TRBV2 to TRBJ2-7, with D perhaps matching TRBD2 (6 bases). Between the trimmed V and J ends, which lost 6 bases and 4 bases, there was a span of 13 bases. Per the germline V gene, CDR1 is SNHLY and CDR2 is FYNNEI. This CDR3 has 13 amino acids.